This section outlines one TCR beta chain sequence together with its context. The CDR3 has 14 residues. Germline V gives CDR1 MNHNY, CDR2 SVGAGI (reference sequence). V lost 6 bases, J lost 3 bases, and 8 bases stayed unmatched. This sample is part of a study of OX40 agonist ivuxolimab in advanced cancers. TCRdb keeps only in-frame clones here, not all; method: immunoSEQ multiplex PCR. Here the sample spans some 140,000 clones, approximately 90% being singletons. The chain is built from TRBV6-6 and TRBJ2-7, with 7 bases that match TRBD1. The sequencing used CD4+ or CD8+ T cells sorted from blood, collected in a trial of the OX40 agonist ivuxolimab. The receptor was derived from an adult with an advanced solid tumor such as melanoma, head and neck, liver or kidney cancer. The CDR3 spells CASRGRQGVYEQYF. The CDR3 nucleotides read TGTGCCAGCAGGGGACGACAGGGAGTCTACGAGCAGTACTTC.